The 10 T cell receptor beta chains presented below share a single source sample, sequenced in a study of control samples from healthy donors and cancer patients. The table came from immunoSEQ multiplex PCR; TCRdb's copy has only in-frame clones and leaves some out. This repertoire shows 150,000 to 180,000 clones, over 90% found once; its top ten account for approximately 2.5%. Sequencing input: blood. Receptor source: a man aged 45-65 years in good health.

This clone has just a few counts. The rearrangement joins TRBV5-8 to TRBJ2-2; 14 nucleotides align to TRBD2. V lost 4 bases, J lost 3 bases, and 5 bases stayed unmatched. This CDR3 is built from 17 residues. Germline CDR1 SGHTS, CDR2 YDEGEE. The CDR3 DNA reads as TGTGCCAGCAGCCCGGGACTAGCGGGAGTTGACACCGGGGAGCTGTTTTTT. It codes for CASSPGLAGVDTGELFF.

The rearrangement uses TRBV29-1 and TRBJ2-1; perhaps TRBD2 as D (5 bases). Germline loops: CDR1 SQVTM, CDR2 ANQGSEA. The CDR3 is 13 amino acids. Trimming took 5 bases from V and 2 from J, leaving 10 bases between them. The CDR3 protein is CSVHSDTYNEQFF. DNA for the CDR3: TGCAGCGTTCATAGCGACACCTACAATGAGCAGTTCTTC.

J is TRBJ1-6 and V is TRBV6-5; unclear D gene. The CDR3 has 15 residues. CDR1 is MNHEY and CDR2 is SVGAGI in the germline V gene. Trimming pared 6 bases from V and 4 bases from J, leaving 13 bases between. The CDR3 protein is CASSGQGGYNSPLHF. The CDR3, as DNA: TGTGCCAGCAGCGGCCAAGGTGGTTATAATTCACCCCTCCACTTT.

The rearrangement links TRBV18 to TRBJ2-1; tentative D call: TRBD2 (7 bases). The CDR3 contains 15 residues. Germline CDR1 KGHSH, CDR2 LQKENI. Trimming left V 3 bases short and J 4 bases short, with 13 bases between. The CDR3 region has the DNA TGTGCCAGCTCACCTCCCGGGGGGCGTTACAATGAGCAGTTCTTC. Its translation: CASSPPGGRYNEQFF.

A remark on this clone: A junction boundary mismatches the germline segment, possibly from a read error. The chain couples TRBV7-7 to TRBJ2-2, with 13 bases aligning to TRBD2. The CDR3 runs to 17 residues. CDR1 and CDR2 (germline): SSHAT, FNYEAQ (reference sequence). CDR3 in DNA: TGTGCTAGCAGCTTAGGTCGACTAGCGGGAGGTACCGGGGAGCTGTTTTTT. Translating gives CASSLGRLAGGTGELFF.

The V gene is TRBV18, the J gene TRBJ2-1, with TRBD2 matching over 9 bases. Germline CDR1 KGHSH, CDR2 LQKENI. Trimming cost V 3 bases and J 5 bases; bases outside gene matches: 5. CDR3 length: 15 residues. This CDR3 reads CASSPASGANNEQFF. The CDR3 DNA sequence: TGTGCCAGCTCACCGGCTAGCGGGGCGAACAATGAGCAGTTCTTC.

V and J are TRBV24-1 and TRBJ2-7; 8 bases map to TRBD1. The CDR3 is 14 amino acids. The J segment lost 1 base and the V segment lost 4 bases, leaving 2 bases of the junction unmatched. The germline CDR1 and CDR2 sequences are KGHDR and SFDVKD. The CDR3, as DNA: TGTGCCACCAGTGACCACAGGGGGTCCTACGAGCAGTACTTC. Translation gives CATSDHRGSYEQYF.

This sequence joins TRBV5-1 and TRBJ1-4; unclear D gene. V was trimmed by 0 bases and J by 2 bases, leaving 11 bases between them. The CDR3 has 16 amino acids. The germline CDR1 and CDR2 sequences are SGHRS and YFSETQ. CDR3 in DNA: TGCGCCAGCAGCTTGGCCGACCAGCCTACTAATGAAAAACTGTTTTTT. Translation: CASSLADQPTNEKLFF. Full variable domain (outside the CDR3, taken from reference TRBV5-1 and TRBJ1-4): KAGVTQTPRYLIKTRGQQVTLSCSPISGHRSVSWYQQTPGQGLQFLFEYFSETQRNKGNFPGRFSGRQFSNSRSEMNVSTLELGDSALYLCASSLADQPTNEKLFFGSGTQLSVL.

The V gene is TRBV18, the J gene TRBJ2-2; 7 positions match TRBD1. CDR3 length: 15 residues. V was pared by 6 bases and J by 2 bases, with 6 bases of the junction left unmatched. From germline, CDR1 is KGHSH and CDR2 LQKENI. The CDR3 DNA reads TGTGCCAGCTCCGTCCGGGACAGTAACACCGGGGAGCTGTTTTTT. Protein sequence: CASSVRDSNTGELFF.

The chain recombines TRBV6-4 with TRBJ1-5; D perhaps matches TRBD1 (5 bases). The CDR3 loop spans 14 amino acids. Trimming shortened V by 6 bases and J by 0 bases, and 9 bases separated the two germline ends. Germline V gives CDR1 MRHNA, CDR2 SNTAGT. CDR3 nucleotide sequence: TGTGCCAGCAGGGGGGATGATAGCAATCAGCCCCAGCATTTT. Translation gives CASRGDDSNQPQHF.